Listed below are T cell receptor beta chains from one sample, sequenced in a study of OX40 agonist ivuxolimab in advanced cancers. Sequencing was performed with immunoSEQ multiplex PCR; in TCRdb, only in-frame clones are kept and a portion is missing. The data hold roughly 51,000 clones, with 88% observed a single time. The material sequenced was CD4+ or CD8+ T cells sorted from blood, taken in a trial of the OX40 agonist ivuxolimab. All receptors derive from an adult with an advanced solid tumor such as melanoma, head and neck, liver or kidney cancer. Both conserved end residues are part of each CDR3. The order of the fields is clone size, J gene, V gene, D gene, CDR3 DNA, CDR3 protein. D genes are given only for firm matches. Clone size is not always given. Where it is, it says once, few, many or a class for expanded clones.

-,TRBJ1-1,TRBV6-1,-,TGTGCCAGCAGTGATGGGACACCTGAAGCTTTCTTT,CASSDGTPEAFF
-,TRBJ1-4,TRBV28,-,TGTGCCAGCAGTCAGACAACAACTAATGAAAAACTGTTTTTT,CASSQTTTNEKLFF
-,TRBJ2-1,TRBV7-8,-,TGTGCCAGCAGCTTAGCCGCTACGGGGGTCTACAATGAGCAGTTCTTC,CASSLAATGVYNEQFF
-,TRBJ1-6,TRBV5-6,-,TGTGCCAGCAGCGCCGGGACGGCCTATAATTCACCCCTCCACTTT,CASSAGTAYNSPLHF
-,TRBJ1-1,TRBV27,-,TGTGCCAGCAGTTTTATAGGGGGGGCTGGGAACACTGAAGCTTTCTTT,CASSFIGGAGNTEAFF
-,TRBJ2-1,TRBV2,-,TGTGCCAGCACAACCCTCTATGAGCAGTTCTTC,CASTTLYEQFF
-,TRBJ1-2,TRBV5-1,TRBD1,TGCGCCAGCAGCGACCATCGGGACAGGCGGCCATTTGGGGGCTACACCTTC,CASSDHRDRRPFGGYTF
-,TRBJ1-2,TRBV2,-,TGTGCCAGCAGTGTCGGGGGAGGGTATGGCTACACCTTC,CASSVGGGYGYTF
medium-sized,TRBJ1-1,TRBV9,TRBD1,TGTGCCAGCAGCGACGGGACAGGGAAGGGCACTGAAGCTTTCTTT,CASSDGTGKGTEAFF
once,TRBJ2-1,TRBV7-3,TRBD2,TGTGCCAGCAGCTCCCCCGGAGCGGGAGCTCATGAGCAGTTCTTC,CASSSPGAGAHEQFF
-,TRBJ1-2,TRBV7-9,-,TGTGCCAGCAGCCGAACCATACAGGATACGACTAACTATGGCTACACCTTC,CASSRTIQDTTNYGYTF
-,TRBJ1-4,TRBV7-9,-,TGTGCCAGCAGCTTAAGTCAGGGGCAAGGAGATGAAAAACTGTTTTTT,CASSLSQGQGDEKLFF
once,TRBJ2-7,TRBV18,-,TGTGCCAGCTCACCACCCCACGAATTCTACGAGCAGTACTTC,CASSPPHEFYEQYF
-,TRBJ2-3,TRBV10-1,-,TGCGCCAGCAGTGAGTCGGCTGGGACAGCGGGACCCACAGATACGCAGTATTTT,CASSESAGTAGPTDTQYF